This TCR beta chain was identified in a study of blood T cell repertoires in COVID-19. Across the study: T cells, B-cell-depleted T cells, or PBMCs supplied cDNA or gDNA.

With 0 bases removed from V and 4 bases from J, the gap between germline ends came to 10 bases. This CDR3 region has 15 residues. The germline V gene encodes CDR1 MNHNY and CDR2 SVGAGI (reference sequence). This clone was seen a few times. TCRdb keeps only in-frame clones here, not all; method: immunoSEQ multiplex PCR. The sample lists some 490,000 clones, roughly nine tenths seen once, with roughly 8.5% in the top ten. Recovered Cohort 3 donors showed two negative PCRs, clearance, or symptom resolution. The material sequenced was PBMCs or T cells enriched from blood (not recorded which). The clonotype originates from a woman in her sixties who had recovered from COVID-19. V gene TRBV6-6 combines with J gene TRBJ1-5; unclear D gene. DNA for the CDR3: TGTGCCAGCAGTTACTCGATATCGGTTAATCAGCCCCAGCATTTT. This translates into CASSYSISVNQPQHF.